The 27 T cell receptor beta chains given below trace back to one sample, sequenced in a study of T cell changes during pregnancy in multiple sclerosis. This table comes from immunoSEQ multiplex PCR, and its TCRdb copy is limited to in-frame clones, with some not included. This table has tens of thousands of clones, 88% appearing once. The specimen was CD4+ T cells from peripheral blood mononuclear cells, collected in the first trimester of pregnancy. These receptors originate from a female donor with multiple sclerosis, enrolled in a pregnancy study.

The chain combines TRBV4-1 with TRBJ2-2; D is possibly TRBD1 (5 bases). The CDR3 has 16 amino acids. CDR1 MGHRA and CDR2 YSYEKL come from the germline V gene. Between the trimmed V and J ends, which lost 2 bases and 3 bases, there was a span of 13 bases. The DNA of the CDR3 is TGCGCCAGCAGCCAACAACAGGTCCTAGACACCGGGGAGCTGTTTTTT. It translates to CASSQQQVLDTGELFF.

DNA for the CDR3: TGCGCCAGCAGCTCACAAATCGGGGAAGTAAGCTCCTACGAGCAGTACTTC. It yields the protein CASSSQIGEVSSYEQYF. The chain has TRBV5-1 and TRBJ2-7, with D perhaps matching TRBD2 (5 bases). V lost 3 bases, J lost 0 bases, and 19 bases lay in between. Germline V gene sequence: CDR1 SGHRS, CDR2 YFSETQ. The CDR3 is 17 amino acids.

This chain joins TRBV18 and TRBJ1-4, with TRBD1 matching 9 bases. J was trimmed by 4 bases and V by 3 bases; bases with no gene match: 6. The germline CDR1 and CDR2 sequences are KGHSH and LQKENI. The CDR3 is 16 amino acids. Written as DNA, the CDR3 is TGTGCCAGCTCACCTCAGGCGACAGGGGGTAATGAAAAACTGTTTTTT. It yields the protein CASSPQATGGNEKLFF.

The rearrangement uses TRBV2 and TRBJ2-7; D is perhaps TRBD2 (6 bases). This CDR3 region has 14 residues. The germline V gene has CDR1 SNHLY and CDR2 FYNNEI. Trimming shortened V by 7 bases and J by 6 bases, and 19 bases separated the two germline ends. This CDR3 is CASMVGGRSVEQYF. CDR3 nucleotide sequence: TGTGCCAGCATGGTTGGAGGGAGATCGGTCGAGCAGTACTTC.

This clone was picked up one time. The rearrangement links TRBV2 to TRBJ2-7; 8 nucleotides align to TRBD1. V lost 4 bases, J lost 0 bases, and 5 bases stayed unmatched. This CDR3 is 15 amino acids long. Germline V lookup: CDR1 SNHLY, CDR2 FYNNEI. The CDR3 DNA reads as TGTGCCAGCAGTGGGGGACAGGCTAGCTCCTACGAGCAGTACTTC. It yields the protein CASSGGQASSYEQYF.

This clone was picked up one time. This rearrangement joins TRBV11-1 to TRBJ2-5; a possible D gene is TRBD2 (6 bases). The CDR3 is 13 residues long. V gave up 2 bases and J gave up 5 bases, with 9 bases separating them. Looked up from germline, CDR1 is SGHAT and CDR2 is FQDESV (reference sequence). The CDR3: CASSLRLAETQYF. CDR3 DNA: TGTGCCAGCAGCTTACGGCTAGCGGAGACCCAGTACTTC.

V and J are TRBV7-2 and TRBJ2-2; possibly TRBD2 for D (7 bases). CDR3 length: 16 residues. Germline V gives CDR1 SGHTA, CDR2 FQGNSA. Trimming removed 2 bases from V and 4 bases from J, with 14 bases in between. CDR3 sequence: CASSLLGGAGTGELFF. The CDR3 nucleotides are TGTGCCAGCAGCTTACTTGGGGGGGCCGGCACCGGGGAGCTGTTTTTT.

This chain joins TRBV9 and TRBJ2-5; the D gene is possibly TRBD2 (6 bases). Looked up from germline, CDR1 is SGDLS and CDR2 is YYNGEE. Trimming removed 0 bases from V and 1 base from J, with 10 bases in between. This CDR3 is 15 amino acids long. The CDR3 DNA follows: TGTGCCAGCAGCGTAGTCGGGACTTCCCAAGAGACCCAGTACTTC. It translates to CASSVVGTSQETQYF.

The V call is TRBV5-4, the J call TRBJ1-2; D may be TRBD1 (5 bases). This CDR3 contains 13 residues. The ends were cut back, 2 bases at V and 5 bases at J, with 10 bases in the middle. Germline V CDR1 and CDR2: SGHNT, YYREEE (reference sequence). The CDR3 DNA follows: TGTGCCAGCAGCTTTGACAGACTTTATGGCTACACCTTC. It encodes CASSFDRLYGYTF.

This clone was seen once. This chain joins TRBV21-1 and TRBJ1-3; the D call TRBD1 from the table was never checked on the DNA. TRBV21-1 is deemed a pseudogene. The CDR3 has 10 amino acids. In DNA form, the CDR3 reads TGTGCCAGCACAAGAACAGGGACCTTTTTT. Residues: CASTRTGTFF.

The rearrangement uses TRBV19 and TRBJ2-5; 7 bases fit TRBD1. The J segment lost 3 bases and the V segment lost 5 bases, leaving 6 bases of the junction unmatched. The CDR3 is made up of 14 amino acids. Germline V gene sequence: CDR1 LNHDA, CDR2 SQIVND (reference sequence). The CDR3 reads CASSPGTAEETQYF. The CDR3 nucleotides read TGTGCCAGTAGTCCCGGGACAGCTGAAGAGACCCAGTACTTC.

The rearrangement joins TRBV7-6 to TRBJ2-1, with TRBD2 matching 13 bases. This CDR3 is 13 amino acids long. Germline V gene data show CDR1 as SGHVS and CDR2 as FNYEAQ. The V gene end was trimmed by 3 bases and the J gene end by 10 bases; junction bases not matched to a gene: 0. CDR3 nucleotide sequence: TGTGCCAGCAGCTTGGGACTAGCGGGAGAGCAGTTCTTC. It specifies CASSLGLAGEQFF.

The V call is TRBV5-1, the J call TRBJ2-5; the match to TRBD2 covers 7 bases. The germline V gene has CDR1 SGHRS and CDR2 YFSETQ. The CDR3 consists of 15 residues. V was pared by 5 bases and J by 1 base, with 8 bases of the junction left unmatched. DNA of the CDR3: TGCGCCAGCAGTTCCGAAGCGGGGCGCCAAGAGACCCAGTACTTC. This translates into CASSSEAGRQETQYF.

V gene TRBV6-4 combines with J gene TRBJ1-1, with D hard to call. CDR3 length: 13 amino acids. Germline CDR1 and CDR2: MRHNA and SNTAGT. V lost 3 bases and J 3 bases, leaving 8 bases between the germline ends. CDR3 bases: TGTGCCAGCAGTGATCGGCAGGACACTGAAGCTTTCTTT. This encodes CASSDRQDTEAFF.

V gene TRBV7-2 combines with J gene TRBJ2-4, with a weak D call TRBD2 (5 bases). Germline V gene lookup returns CDR1 SGHTA and CDR2 FQGNSA. The V end lost 7 bases, the J end lost 9 bases, and 22 bases lay between the germline ends. The CDR3 covers 15 residues. The CDR3 here is CASTRAGGSSVIQYF. Written as DNA, the CDR3 is TGTGCCAGCACCCGAGCAGGTGGGAGTTCGGTCATTCAGTACTTC.

This chain links TRBV19 with TRBJ1-1; 8 bases fit TRBD1. Trimming at V came to 1 base and at J to 5 bases, leaving 6 bases not matched to a gene. The CDR3 is made up of 15 amino acids. The germline V gene has CDR1 LNHDA and CDR2 SQIVND (reference sequence). The CDR3 DNA sequence: TGTGCCAGTAGTATAGTCCAGGGGGCGGGTACTGAAGCTTTCTTT. Translated: CASSIVQGAGTEAFF.

The V gene is TRBV19, the J gene TRBJ1-5, with 7 bases fitting TRBD1. The CDR3 covers 17 residues. With V trimmed by 3 bases and J by 6 bases, 14 bases remained unmatched. The germline gives CDR1 LNHDA, CDR2 SQIVND (reference sequence). CDR3 residues: CASSIHQRTGLGQPQHF. Here the CDR3 DNA reads TGTGCCAGTAGTATCCACCAACGGACAGGTCTTGGTCAGCCCCAGCATTTT.

Details on this clone: One junction end does not reproduce the germline sequence, and a read error may be involved. The rearrangement joins TRBV2 to TRBJ1-5; a weak D match, TRBD1 (5 bases). Germline CDR1 SNHLY, CDR2 FYNNEI. CDR3 length: 14 residues. The CDR3 DNA sequence: TGTGCCAGCAACGAAAGGGGCCTCAATGAGCCCCAGCATTTT. Its protein is CASNERGLNEPQHF.

The genes are TRBV7-9 and TRBJ1-1; 10 bases line up with TRBD1. After removal of 7 bases from V and 10 bases from J, the junction contained 9 bases not matched to a gene. The CDR3 has 13 residues. Germline-derived CDR1 and CDR2 are SEHNR and FQNEAQ (reference sequence). The CDR3 nucleotides read TGTGCCAGCACCCCGGGACAGGGGTTCGTAGCTTTCTTT. It specifies CASTPGQGFVAFF. The whole variable domain, remainder taken from reference TRBV7-9 and TRBJ1-1, is DTGVSQNPRHKITKRGQNVTFRCDPISEHNRLYWYRQTLGQGPEFLTYFQNEAQLEKSRLLSDRFSAERPKGSFSTLEIQRTEQGDSAMYLCASTPGQGFVAFFGQGTRLTVV.

This clone was observed a handful of times. The chain couples TRBV11-2 to TRBJ1-1; D remains ambiguous. The germline V gene has CDR1 SGHAT and CDR2 FQNNGV. V lost 8 bases to trimming and J lost 0 bases, with 22 bases between them. The CDR3 sequence is 17 residues long. This CDR3 reads CASRRSGPKGVNTEAFF. CDR3 DNA: TGTGCCAGCCGGCGGAGCGGGCCCAAGGGAGTGAACACTGAAGCTTTCTTT. The full variable domain, in which reference TRBV11-2 and TRBJ1-1 provide the parts outside the CDR3, is EAGVAQSPRYKIIEKRQSVAFWCNPISGHATLYWYQQILGQGPKLLIQFQNNGVVDDSQLPKDRFSAERLKGVDSTLKIQPAKLEDSAVYLCASRRSGPKGVNTEAFFGQGTRLTVV.

This clone was detected only a few times. The chain links TRBV6-1 to TRBJ2-1, with 7 bases that match TRBD2. Germline V lookup: CDR1 MNHNS, CDR2 SASEGT. This CDR3 is 14 amino acids long. The V segment lost 5 bases and the J segment 5 bases; nucleotides outside the gene matches: 6. CDR3 sequence: CASSRGAGDNEQFF. DNA of the CDR3: TGTGCCAGCAGTCGAGGGGCGGGGGACAATGAGCAGTTCTTC.

The rearrangement uses TRBV10-3 and TRBJ2-7, with D maybe TRBD1 (6 bases). The CDR3 is made up of 12 amino acids. The V gene lost 0 bases and the J gene lost 10 bases, with 10 bases spanning the gap. Germline V CDR1 and CDR2: ENHRY, SYGVKD. Here the CDR3 DNA reads TGTGCCATCAGTGAGTCTCTGGGGGCCCAGTACTTC. It encodes CAISESLGAQYF.

The gene calls are TRBV5-1 and TRBJ2-7, with 12 bases lining up with TRBD1. The length of the CDR3 is 16 residues. The V segment lost 4 bases and the J segment 7 bases; nucleotides outside the gene matches: 12. The germline V gene encodes CDR1 SGHRS and CDR2 YFSETQ. The CDR3 DNA sequence: TGCGCCAGCAGCACTCAGTCCGGGACAGGGGGCCGTGAGCAGTACTTC. It translates to CASSTQSGTGGREQYF.

The rearrangement uses TRBV25-1 and TRBJ2-4; 7 bases are a match to TRBD1. Germline CDR1 reads MGHDK; CDR2 reads SYGVNS. The CDR3 extends over 15 amino acids. J was trimmed by 2 bases and V by 5 bases; bases with no gene match: 6. In nucleotides, the CDR3 is TGTGCCAGCAGTCCCCAGGGGGTACCCAAAAACATTCAGTACTTC. This sequence encodes CASSPQGVPKNIQYF.

The rearrangement joins TRBV6-1 to TRBJ1-5; TRBD1 might be the D (5 bases). V dropped 7 bases and J dropped 5 bases, with 12 bases sitting between them. CDR1 MNHNS and CDR2 SASEGT come from the germline V gene. The CDR3 covers 13 residues. The CDR3 sequence is CASTYTGHQPQHF. DNA for the CDR3: TGTGCCAGCACTTACACAGGTCATCAGCCCCAGCATTTT.

This chain joins TRBV2 and TRBJ1-3; a weak D match, TRBD1 (6 bases). The V end lost 5 bases, the J end lost 0 bases, and 14 bases lay between the germline ends. CDR1 is SNHLY, CDR2 FYNNEI, per germline. CDR3 length: 16 residues. The CDR3 bases are TGTGCCAGCAGTCGACTACAGGGCCCCTCTGGAAACACCATATATTTT. Its protein is CASSRLQGPSGNTIYF.

This clone was seen only once. The chain's CDR3 is CASTVASQETQYF. In DNA, the CDR3 is TGTGCCAGCACCGTGGCCAGCCAAGAGACCCAGTACTTC. The genes are TRBV6-1 and TRBJ2-5; no firm D call. There are 13 residues in the CDR3. Germline CDR1 is MNHNS and CDR2 is SASEGT. Trimming cost V 7 bases and J 1 base, with 10 bases left between them.